The source of this TCR beta chain is a study of CD8 T cells in ankylosing spondylitis. TCRdb reprocessed the 5' RACE reads with MiXCR, giving one entry per CDR3 protein. The top ten clones hold about 12% of a sample with 90,000 to 120,000 distinct CDR3 sequences, less than 25% of them seen once. Material: synovial fluid, either unsorted or a sorted T cell fraction (not recorded which). The sequence was obtained from a male donor with ankylosing spondylitis.

The CDR3 nucleotides read TGCGCCAGCAGCTTGGTCTCCTTTGGCCTAGATACGCAGTATTTT. This sequence encodes CASSLVSFGLDTQYF. The rearrangement links TRBV5-1 to TRBJ2-3, with D unresolved. Trimming took off 0 bases at V and 5 bases at J, with 13 bases between the two ends. This CDR3 has 15 amino acids. CDR1 SGHRS and CDR2 YFSETQ come from the germline V gene.